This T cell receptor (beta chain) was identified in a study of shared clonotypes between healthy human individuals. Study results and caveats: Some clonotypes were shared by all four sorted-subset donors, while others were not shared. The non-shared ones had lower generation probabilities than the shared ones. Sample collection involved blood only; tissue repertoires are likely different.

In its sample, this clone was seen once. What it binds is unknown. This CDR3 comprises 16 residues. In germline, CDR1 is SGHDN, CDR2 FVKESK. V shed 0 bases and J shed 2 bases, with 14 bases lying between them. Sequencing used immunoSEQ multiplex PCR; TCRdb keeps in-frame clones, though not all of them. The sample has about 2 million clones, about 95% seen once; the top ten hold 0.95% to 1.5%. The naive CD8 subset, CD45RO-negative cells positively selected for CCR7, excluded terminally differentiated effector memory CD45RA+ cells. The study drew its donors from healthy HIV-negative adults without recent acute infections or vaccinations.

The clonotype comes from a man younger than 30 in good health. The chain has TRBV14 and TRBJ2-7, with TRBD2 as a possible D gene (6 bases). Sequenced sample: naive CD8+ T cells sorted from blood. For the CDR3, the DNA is TGTGCCAGCAGCCAAGATATCGGGACTCATACCTACGAGCAGTACTTC. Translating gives CASSQDIGTHTYEQYF.